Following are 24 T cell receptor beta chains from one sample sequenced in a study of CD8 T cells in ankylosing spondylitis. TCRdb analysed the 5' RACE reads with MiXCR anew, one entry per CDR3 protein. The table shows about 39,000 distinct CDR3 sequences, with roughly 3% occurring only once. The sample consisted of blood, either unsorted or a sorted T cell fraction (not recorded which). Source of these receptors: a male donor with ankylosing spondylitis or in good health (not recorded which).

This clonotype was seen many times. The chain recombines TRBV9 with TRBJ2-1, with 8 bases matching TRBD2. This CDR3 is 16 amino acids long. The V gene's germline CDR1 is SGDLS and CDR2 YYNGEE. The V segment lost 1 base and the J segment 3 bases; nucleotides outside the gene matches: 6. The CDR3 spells CASSVFWLAGYNEQFF. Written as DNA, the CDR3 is TGTGCCAGCAGCGTATTTTGGCTAGCGGGCTACAATGAGCAGTTCTTC.

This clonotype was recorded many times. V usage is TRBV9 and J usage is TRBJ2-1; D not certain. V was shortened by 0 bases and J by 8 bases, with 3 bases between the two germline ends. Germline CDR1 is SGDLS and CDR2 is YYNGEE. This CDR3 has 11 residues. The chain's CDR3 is CASSVADEQFF. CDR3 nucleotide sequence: TGTGCCAGCAGCGTAGCGGATGAGCAGTTCTTC.

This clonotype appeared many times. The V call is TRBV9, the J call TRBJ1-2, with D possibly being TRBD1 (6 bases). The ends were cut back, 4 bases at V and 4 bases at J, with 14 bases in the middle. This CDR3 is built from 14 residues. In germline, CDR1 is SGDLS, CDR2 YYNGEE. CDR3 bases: TGTGCCAGCAGCCGGGGGCAGGCCAGCTATGGCTACACCTTC. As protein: CASSRGQASYGYTF.

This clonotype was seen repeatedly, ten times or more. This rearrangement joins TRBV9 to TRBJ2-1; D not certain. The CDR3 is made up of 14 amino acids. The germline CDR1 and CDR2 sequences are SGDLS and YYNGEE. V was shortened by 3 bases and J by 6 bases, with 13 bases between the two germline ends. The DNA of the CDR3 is TGTGCCAGCAGCGCCCCCTCTGTGGGCAATGAGCAGTTCTTC. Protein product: CASSAPSVGNEQFF.

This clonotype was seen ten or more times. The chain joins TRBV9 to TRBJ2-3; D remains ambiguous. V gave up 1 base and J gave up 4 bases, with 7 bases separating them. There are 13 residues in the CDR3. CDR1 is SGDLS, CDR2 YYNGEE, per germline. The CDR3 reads CASSVSPPDTQYF. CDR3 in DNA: TGTGCCAGCAGCGTATCACCCCCAGATACGCAGTATTTT. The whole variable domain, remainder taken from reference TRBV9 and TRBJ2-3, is DSGVTQTPKHLITATGQRVTLRCSPRSGDLSVYWYQQSLDQGLQFLIQYYNGEERAKGNILERFSAQQFPDLHSELNLSSLELGDSALYFCASSVSPPDTQYFGPGTRLTVL.

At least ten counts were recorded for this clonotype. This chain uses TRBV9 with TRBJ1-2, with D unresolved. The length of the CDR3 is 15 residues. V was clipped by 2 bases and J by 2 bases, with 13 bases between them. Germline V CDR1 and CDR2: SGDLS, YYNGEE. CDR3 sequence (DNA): TGTGCCAGCAGCGTGGAAGACACGACCAACTATGGCTACACCTTC. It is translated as CASSVEDTTNYGYTF.

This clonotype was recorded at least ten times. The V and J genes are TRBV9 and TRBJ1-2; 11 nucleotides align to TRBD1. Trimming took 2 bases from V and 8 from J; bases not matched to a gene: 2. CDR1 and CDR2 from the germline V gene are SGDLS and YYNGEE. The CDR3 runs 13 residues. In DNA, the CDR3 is TGTGCCAGCAGCGTGGGACAGGGGGTAGGCTACACCTTC. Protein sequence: CASSVGQGVGYTF.

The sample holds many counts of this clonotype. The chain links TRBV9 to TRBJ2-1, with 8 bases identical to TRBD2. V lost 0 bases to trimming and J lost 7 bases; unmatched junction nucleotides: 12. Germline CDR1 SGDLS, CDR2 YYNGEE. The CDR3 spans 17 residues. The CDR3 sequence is CASSVEIGTREWNEQFF. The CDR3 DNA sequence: TGTGCCAGCAGCGTAGAAATCGGGACTAGGGAGTGGAATGAGCAGTTCTTC.

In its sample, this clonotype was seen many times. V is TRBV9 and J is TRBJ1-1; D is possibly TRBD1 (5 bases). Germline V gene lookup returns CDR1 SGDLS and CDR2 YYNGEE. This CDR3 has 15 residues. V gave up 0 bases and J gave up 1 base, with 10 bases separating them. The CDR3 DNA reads TGTGCCAGCAGCGTAGGAGGGGCCGGGAACACTGAAGCTTTCTTT. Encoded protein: CASSVGGAGNTEAFF.

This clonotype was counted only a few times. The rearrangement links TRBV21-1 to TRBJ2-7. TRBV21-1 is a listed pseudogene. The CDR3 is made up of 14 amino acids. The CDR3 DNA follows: TGTGCCAGCAGCGTTAAAGGCTCCTCCTACGAGCAGTACGTC. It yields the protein CASSVKGSSYEQYV.

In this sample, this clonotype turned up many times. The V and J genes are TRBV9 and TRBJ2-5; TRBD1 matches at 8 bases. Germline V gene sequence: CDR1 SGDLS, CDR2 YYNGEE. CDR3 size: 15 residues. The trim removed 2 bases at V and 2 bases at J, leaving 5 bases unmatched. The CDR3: CASSVHTGGQETQYF. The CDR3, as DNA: TGTGCCAGCAGCGTCCACACAGGGGGGCAAGAGACCCAGTACTTC.

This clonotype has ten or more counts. The CDR3, as DNA: TGTGCCAGCAGCGCCCGCGGGACAGGGCGGTCCACCGGGGAGCTGTTTTTT. It specifies CASSARGTGRSTGELFF. The chain links TRBV9 to TRBJ2-2, with TRBD1 identical over 9 bases. Germline-derived CDR1 and CDR2 are SGDLS and YYNGEE. Unmatched junction bases numbered 10, after V lost 3 bases and J lost 4 bases. This CDR3 comprises 17 residues.

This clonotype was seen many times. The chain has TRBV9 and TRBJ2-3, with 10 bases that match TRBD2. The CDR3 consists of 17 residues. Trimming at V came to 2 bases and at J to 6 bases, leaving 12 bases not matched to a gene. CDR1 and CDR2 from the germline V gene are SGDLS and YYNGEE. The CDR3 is CASSVQTLAGAGDTQYF. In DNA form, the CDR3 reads TGTGCCAGCAGCGTCCAAACCCTAGCGGGAGCTGGGGATACGCAGTATTTT. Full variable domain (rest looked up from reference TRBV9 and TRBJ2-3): DSGVTQTPKHLITATGQRVTLRCSPRSGDLSVYWYQQSLDQGLQFLIQYYNGEERAKGNILERFSAQQFPDLHSELNLSSLELGDSALYFCASSVQTLAGAGDTQYFGPGTRLTVL.

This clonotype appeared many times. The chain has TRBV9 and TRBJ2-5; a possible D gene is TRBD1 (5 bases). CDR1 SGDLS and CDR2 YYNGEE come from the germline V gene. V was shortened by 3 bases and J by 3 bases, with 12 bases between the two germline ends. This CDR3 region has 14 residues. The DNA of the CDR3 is TGTGCCAGCAGCGCCCAGGGTGCGAAAGAGACCCAGTACTTC. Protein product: CASSAQGAKETQYF.

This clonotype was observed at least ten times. CDR3 in DNA: TGTGCCAGCAGCTCGGGGAGCGGGACCGGGGAGCTGTTTTTT. Amino acid sequence: CASSSGSGTGELFF. V usage is TRBV9 and J usage is TRBJ2-2; a possible D gene is TRBD2 (6 bases). With 4 bases removed from V and 5 bases from J, the gap between germline ends came to 12 bases. Germline CDR1 SGDLS, CDR2 YYNGEE. This CDR3 is built from 14 residues.

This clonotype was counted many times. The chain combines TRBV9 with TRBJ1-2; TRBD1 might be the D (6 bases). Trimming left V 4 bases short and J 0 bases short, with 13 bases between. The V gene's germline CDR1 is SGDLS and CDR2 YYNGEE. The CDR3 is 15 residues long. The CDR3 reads CASSLTGYANYGYTF. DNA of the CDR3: TGTGCCAGCAGCTTAACAGGGTACGCTAACTATGGCTACACCTTC.

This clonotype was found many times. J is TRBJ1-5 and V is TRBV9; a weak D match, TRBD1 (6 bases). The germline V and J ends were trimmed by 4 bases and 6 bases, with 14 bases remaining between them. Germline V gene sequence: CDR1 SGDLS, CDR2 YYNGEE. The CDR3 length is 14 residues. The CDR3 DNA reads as TGTGCCAGCAGCTTGGGGGGGCTGGGTCAGCCCCAGCATTTT. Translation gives CASSLGGLGQPQHF.

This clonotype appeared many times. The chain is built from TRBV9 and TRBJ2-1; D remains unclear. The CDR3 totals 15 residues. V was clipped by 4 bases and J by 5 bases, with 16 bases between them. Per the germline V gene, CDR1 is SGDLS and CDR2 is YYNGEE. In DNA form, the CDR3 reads TGTGCCAGCAGCCCCAGCCCGAAGGATCACAATGAGCAGTTCTTC. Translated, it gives CASSPSPKDHNEQFF.

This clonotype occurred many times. The CDR3 sequence is CASSVATLAGGPVTGELFF. CDR3 sequence (DNA): TGTGCCAGCAGCGTAGCTACCCTAGCGGGAGGCCCGGTAACCGGGGAGCTGTTTTTT. The chain is built from TRBV9 and TRBJ2-2; TRBD2 aligns across 11 bases. V lost 0 bases to trimming and J lost 5 bases; unmatched junction nucleotides: 12. CDR1 is SGDLS and CDR2 is YYNGEE in the germline V gene. This CDR3 has 19 residues.

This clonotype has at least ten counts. CDR3 sequence (DNA): TGTGCCAGCAGCGTAGAGGGACAGGTTGGACAGCCCCAGCATTTT. Protein product: CASSVEGQVGQPQHF. The rearrangement uses TRBV9 and TRBJ1-5; 8 bases line up with TRBD1. Looked up from germline, CDR1 is SGDLS and CDR2 is YYNGEE. The CDR3 is 15 residues long. Losses at the gene ends were 0 bases for V and 7 bases for J; bases not matched to a gene: 6.

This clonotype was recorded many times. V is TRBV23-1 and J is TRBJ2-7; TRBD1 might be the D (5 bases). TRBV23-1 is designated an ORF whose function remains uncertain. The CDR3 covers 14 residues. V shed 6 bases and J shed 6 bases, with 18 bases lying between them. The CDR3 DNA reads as TGCGCCAGCAGGCAAGGGGATATCTCTTTCGAGCAGTACGTC. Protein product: CASRQGDISFEQYV.

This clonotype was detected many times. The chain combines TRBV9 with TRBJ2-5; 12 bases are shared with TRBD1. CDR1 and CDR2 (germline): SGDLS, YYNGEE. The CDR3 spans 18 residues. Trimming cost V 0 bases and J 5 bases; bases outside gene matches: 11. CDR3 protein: CASSVAGRGTGGLETQYF. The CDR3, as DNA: TGTGCCAGCAGCGTAGCTGGTCGGGGGACAGGGGGCCTTGAGACCCAGTACTTC. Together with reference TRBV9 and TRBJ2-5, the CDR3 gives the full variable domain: DSGVTQTPKHLITATGQRVTLRCSPRSGDLSVYWYQQSLDQGLQFLIQYYNGEERAKGNILERFSAQQFPDLHSELNLSSLELGDSALYFCASSVAGRGTGGLETQYFGPGTRLLVL.

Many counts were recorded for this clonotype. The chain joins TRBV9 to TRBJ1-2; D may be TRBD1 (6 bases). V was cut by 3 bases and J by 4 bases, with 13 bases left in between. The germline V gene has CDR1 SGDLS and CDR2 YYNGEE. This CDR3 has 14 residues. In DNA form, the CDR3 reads TGTGCCAGCAGCGACAGGGCCCATTCCTATGGCTACACCTTC. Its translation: CASSDRAHSYGYTF.

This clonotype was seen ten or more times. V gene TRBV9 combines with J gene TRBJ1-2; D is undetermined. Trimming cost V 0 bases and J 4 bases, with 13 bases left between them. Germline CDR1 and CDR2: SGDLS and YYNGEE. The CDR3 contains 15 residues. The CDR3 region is CASSVETIGPYGYTF. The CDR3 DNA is TGTGCCAGCAGCGTAGAAACAATCGGGCCCTATGGCTACACCTTC. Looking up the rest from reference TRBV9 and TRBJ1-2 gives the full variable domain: DSGVTQTPKHLITATGQRVTLRCSPRSGDLSVYWYQQSLDQGLQFLIQYYNGEERAKGNILERFSAQQFPDLHSELNLSSLELGDSALYFCASSVETIGPYGYTFGSGTRLTVV.